This TCR beta chain originates from a study of T cell responses to AZD1222 COVID-19 vaccine. Study at large: Second-dose recipients at about 4 or about 12 weeks were treated as one pooled group.

The CDR3 extends over 14 amino acids. With 4 bases clipped from V and 3 bases from J, the junction kept 5 bases outside the gene matches. Germline V gives CDR1 SGHRS, CDR2 YFSETQ. Assay used: immunoSEQ multiplex PCR; TCRdb lists only in-frame clones, some missing. The profile shows approximately 110,000 clones, over 85% of them singletons. As regards this clone: Its antigen remains unknown.

Study-wide results and limits: In a largely white British group with more females than males, clonal diversity was possibly underestimated. Increases in Spike-specific TCR breadth and depth were seen after two AZD1222 doses. At study baseline, merely over 5 AZD1222 recipients were seropositive.

The rearrangement joins TRBV5-1 to TRBJ1-1, with 8 nucleotides matching TRBD1. The sequencing here drew on peripheral blood, taken on day 0 of AZD1222 vaccination. This sequence was found in an adult in good health. CDR3 in DNA: TGCGCCAGCAGCCCTCAGGGACAGGACACTGAAGCTTTCTTT. Protein sequence: CASSPQGQDTEAFF.